This entry concerns a single TCR beta chain. A much larger clonotype is one base distant, so this may be a read error. This specimen comes from a study of shared clonotypes between healthy human individuals. V lost 0 bases and J 4 bases, leaving 1 base between the germline ends. CDR3 size: 11 residues. The germline CDR1 and CDR2 sequences are SGHDT and YYEEEE. Produced via immunoSEQ multiplex PCR; TCRdb's table is partial and in-frame only. Here the sample spans over 300,000 clones, roughly 91% being singletons. The TCR comes from a young man in good health. The material sequenced was memory CD8+ T cells sorted from blood. Subset specified: CD45RO+ cells pooled with CCR7-negative TemRA cells. The chain couples TRBV5-6 to TRBJ2-5, with no clear D. The CDR3 DNA sequence: TGTGCCAGCAGCTTGGTAGAGACCCAGTACTTC. As protein: CASSLVETQYF.